What follows are 27 T cell receptor beta chains derived from one specimen sequenced in a study of neurological immune-mediated disorders. TCRdb re-analysed the 5' RACE reads in MiXCR, keeping a single row per CDR3 protein. The table lists 100,000 or so distinct CDR3 sequences, less than 15% of them singletons. Time point reported: longitudinal time-point 2. Material for sequencing was PBMCs. These receptors came from a female donor with HTLV-1-associated myelopathy (HAM/TSP).

This clonotype was seen many times. The gene calls are TRBV5-1 and TRBJ2-2, with a tentative D call TRBD1 (6 bases). Germline loops: CDR1 SGHRS, CDR2 YFSETQ. V dropped 3 bases and J dropped 4 bases, with 10 bases sitting between them. There are 14 residues in the CDR3. CDR3 nucleotide sequence: TGCGCCAGCAGCTCCGGACAGATCACCGGGGAGCTGTTTTTT. Translated, it gives CASSSGQITGELFF.

This clonotype was observed many times. V is TRBV12-3 or TRBV12-4 and J is TRBJ2-3; 11 bases agree with TRBD2. The V and J ends lost 4 bases and 5 bases, in that order; junction bases with no gene match: 11. The CDR3 extends over 17 amino acids. In DNA form, the CDR3 reads TGTGCCAGCAGTTCTTCCCAAGGGACTAGCGGAGTAGATACGCAGTATTTT. Its protein is CASSSSQGTSGVDTQYF.

Many counts were recorded for this clonotype. The V and J genes are TRBV12-3 or TRBV12-4 and TRBJ2-3, with 7 bases fitting TRBD1. V was pared by 5 bases and J by 2 bases, with 7 bases of the junction left unmatched. The CDR3 totals 15 residues. This CDR3 reads CASSTDRVFTDTQYF. CDR3 nucleotide sequence: TGTGCCAGCAGTACTGACAGGGTTTTCACAGATACGCAGTATTTT.

Ten or more counts support this clonotype. The CDR3 sequence is CASSLESFRGGNTIYF. DNA of the CDR3: TGCGCCAGCAGCTTGGAGTCTTTTCGGGGGGGAAACACCATATATTTT. The chain has TRBV5-1 and TRBJ1-3; TRBD1 is a possible D gene (5 bases). There are 16 residues in the CDR3. The V end lost 0 bases, the J end lost 4 bases, and 14 bases lay between the germline ends. Germline V gene data show CDR1 as SGHRS and CDR2 as YFSETQ.

The gene calls are TRBV10-1 and TRBJ1-1; D is possibly TRBD1 (6 bases). CDR3 size: 13 residues. V dropped 2 bases and J dropped 8 bases, with 12 bases sitting between them. From germline, CDR1 is WNHNN and CDR2 SYGVQD (reference sequence). The CDR3 is CASSETPGAEAFF. The CDR3 region has the DNA TGCGCCAGCAGTGAGACCCCGGGGGCCGAAGCTTTCTTT.

This clonotype has a count of ten or more. The chain links TRBV6-1 to TRBJ1-1; the D gene is possibly TRBD1 (6 bases). The V gene's germline CDR1 is MNHNS and CDR2 SASEGT. This CDR3 is built from 13 residues. With 6 bases removed from V and 3 bases from J, the gap between germline ends came to 11 bases. The CDR3 DNA sequence: TGTGCCAGCAGAAGGACAGTCGACACTGAAGCTTTCTTT. Residues: CASRRTVDTEAFF.

This clonotype was observed at least ten times. The chain uses TRBV9 and TRBJ1-5; no clear D gene. Trimming took 0 bases from V and 4 from J, leaving 11 bases between them. The CDR3 contains 15 residues. Germline V CDR1 and CDR2: SGDLS, YYNGEE. Written as DNA, the CDR3 is TGTGCCAGCAGCGTAGACGACACTCCTAATCAGCCCCAGCATTTT. Encoded protein: CASSVDDTPNQPQHF.

V gene TRBV7-3 combines with J gene TRBJ2-1; TRBD1 matches at 7 bases. Germline assignment: CDR1 SGHTA and CDR2 FQGTGA. With 3 bases clipped from V and 6 bases from J, the junction kept 14 bases outside the gene matches. This CDR3 is 17 amino acids long. The CDR3 is CASSFPLTGSGGNEQFF. The CDR3 nucleotides read TGTGCCAGCAGCTTCCCGCTGACAGGGTCCGGAGGCAATGAGCAGTTCTTC.

This clonotype was detected many times. At one boundary the junction diverges from the germline segment, which might be a read error. The chain links TRBV28 to TRBJ2-3, with TRBD2 matching over 8 bases. This CDR3 has 16 residues. Per germline, CDR1 MDHEN and CDR2 SYDVKM. As DNA, the CDR3 is TGTGCCACCAGTGTACCGCGCGGGGGGAGCACAGATACGCAGTATTTT. Protein sequence: CATSVPRGGSTDTQYF.

This clonotype came up many times. The V gene is TRBV9, the J gene TRBJ2-1, with TRBD2 matching 7 bases. CDR1 SGDLS and CDR2 YYNGEE come from the germline V gene. J gave up 3 bases and V 8 bases, and 8 bases lay outside the gene matches. This CDR3 has 14 amino acids. The CDR3 nucleotides are TGTGCCAGTTCGCTAGCGGTTAACTACAATGAGCAGTTCTTC. It specifies CASSLAVNYNEQFF.

There are many counts of this clonotype. This chain connects TRBV10-3 to TRBJ2-3; no reliable D call. V lost 3 bases to trimming and J lost 2 bases, with 0 bases between them. CDR3 length: 11 residues. CDR1 and CDR2 from the germline V gene are ENHRY and SYGVKD. The CDR3 DNA sequence: TGTGCCATCAGTGACACAGATACGCAGTATTTT. It is translated as CAISDTDTQYF.

This clonotype was detected many times. The chain joins TRBV28 to TRBJ2-5; possible D gene TRBD1, 7 bases. In germline, CDR1 is MDHEN, CDR2 SYDVKM. The CDR3 length is 14 residues. V was pared by 6 bases and J by 9 bases, with 20 bases between. The CDR3 region is CASSPGGQTYSQYF. CDR3 sequence (DNA): TGTGCCAGCAGCCCCGGGGGACAGACCTACTCCCAGTACTTC.

V usage is TRBV15 and J usage is TRBJ2-5; D may match TRBD1 or TRBD2 (5 bases each). V was cut by 0 bases and J by 4 bases, with 15 bases left in between. This CDR3 is 16 amino acids long. Germline V lookup: CDR1 LNHNV, CDR2 YYDKDF (reference sequence). CDR3 DNA: TGTGCCACCAGCAGAGATTTCAGCGGTGGGGGAGAGACCCAGTACTTC. This encodes CATSRDFSGGGETQYF.

In this sample, this clonotype turned up many times. The chain uses TRBV5-4 and TRBJ2-3; unclear D gene. The germline V and J ends were trimmed by 0 bases and 5 bases, with 4 bases remaining between them. The CDR3 loop spans 12 amino acids. Germline assignment: CDR1 SGHNT and CDR2 YYREEE (reference sequence). The CDR3 DNA is TGTGCCAGCAGCTTGGGGGGAGATACGCAGTATTTT. Its translation: CASSLGGDTQYF.

This clonotype occurred many times. CDR3 DNA: TGCAGTGCTAGAGATAGGACAGGGCAAGGTTTAGCTAATGAAAAACTGTTTTTT. The encoded protein is CSARDRTGQGLANEKLFF. The chain recombines TRBV20-1 with TRBJ1-4; TRBD1 matches at 8 bases. Germline CDR1 and CDR2: DFQATT and SNEGSKA (reference sequence). The CDR3 loop spans 18 amino acids. The J segment lost 3 bases and the V segment lost 0 bases, leaving 12 bases of the junction unmatched.

Worth noting for this clonotype: A read error may account for a junction end that differs from germline. The chain uses TRBV7-2 and TRBJ2-7; 10 positions match TRBD1. Per the germline V gene, CDR1 is SGHTA and CDR2 is FQGNSA. This CDR3 contains 17 residues. Here the CDR3 reads CASSPRLPGTGDHEKYF. CDR3 DNA sequence: TGTGCCAGCAGCCCCCGCCTACCCGGGACAGGGGATCACGAGAAGTACTTC.

This clonotype was seen ten or more times. The chain combines TRBV7-2 with TRBJ2-7, with a possible D match to TRBD2 (7 bases). The V end lost 7 bases, the J end lost 1 base, and 14 bases lay between the germline ends. The CDR3 has 14 residues. Germline CDR1 SGHTA, CDR2 FQGNSA. The CDR3 is CASTIGGGSYEQYF. CDR3 coding DNA: TGTGCCAGCACTATAGGGGGGGGGTCCTACGAGCAGTACTTC.

This clonotype has a count of ten or more. The J gene is TRBJ1-2, the V gene TRBV7-9; no definite D call. CDR1 and CDR2 from the germline V gene are SEHNR and FQNEAQ (reference sequence). The CDR3 totals 12 residues. V shed 6 bases and J shed 6 bases, with 11 bases lying between them. The CDR3 nucleotides read TGTGCCAGCAGGGGGAGCCAGGATGGCTACACCTTC. It specifies CASRGSQDGYTF. Looking up the rest from reference TRBV7-9 and TRBJ1-2 gives the full variable domain: DTGVSQNPRHKITKRGQNVTFRCDPISEHNRLYWYRQTLGQGPEFLTYFQNEAQLEKSRLLSDRFSAERPKGSFSTLEIQRTEQGDSAMYLCASRGSQDGYTFGSGTRLTVV.

This clonotype has a handful of counts. V and J are TRBV14 and TRBJ2-5, with D unclear. The CDR3 totals 13 residues. Looked up from germline, CDR1 is SGHDN and CDR2 is FVKESK. Trimming stripped 4 bases from V and 2 bases from J, with 8 bases between. CDR3 nucleotides: TGTGCCAGCAGCCGGTTCCTTCAAGAGACCCAGTACTTC. As protein: CASSRFLQETQYF.

This clonotype was seen ten or more times. The CDR3 region is CSAKISGGNYEQYF. CDR3 nucleotide sequence: TGCAGTGCTAAGATTAGCGGGGGGAATTACGAGCAGTACTTC. This rearrangement joins TRBV20-1 to TRBJ2-7; 10 nucleotides align to TRBD2. J lost 4 bases, V lost 4 bases, and 7 bases had no gene match. Germline assignment: CDR1 DFQATT and CDR2 SNEGSKA (reference sequence). The CDR3 totals 14 residues.

This clonotype occurred many times. The chain recombines TRBV29-1 with TRBJ2-3; D may correspond to TRBD1 or TRBD2 (6 bases each). With 5 bases removed from V and 4 bases from J, the gap between germline ends came to 13 bases. Germline CDR1 SQVTM, CDR2 ANQGSEA. The CDR3 has 13 amino acids. CDR3 DNA sequence: TGCAGCGTTTTTTGGGGGGCGGCAGATACGCAGTATTTT. Protein: CSVFWGAADTQYF.

This clonotype was seen a handful of times. V gene TRBV18 combines with J gene TRBJ1-5, with a weak D call TRBD1 (5 bases). V shed 3 bases and J shed 5 bases, with 11 bases lying between them. CDR1 and CDR2 from the germline V gene are KGHSH and LQKENI. CDR3 length equals 14 residues. The CDR3 sequence is CASSPPGGYQPQHF. The CDR3 DNA reads TGTGCCAGCTCACCTCCGGGGGGGTATCAGCCCCAGCATTTT.

This clonotype was picked up many times. This chain uses TRBV5-1 with TRBJ2-2; D perhaps matches TRBD1 (5 bases). Trimming shortened V by 0 bases and J by 6 bases, and 6 bases separated the two germline ends. The CDR3 has 13 residues. Germline values: CDR1 SGHRS, CDR2 YFSETQ. CDR3 region: CASSLVQAGELFF. The CDR3 DNA sequence: TGCGCCAGCAGCTTGGTACAGGCCGGGGAGCTGTTTTTT.

This clonotype was recorded many times. The J gene is TRBJ1-2, the V gene TRBV5-1, with unresolved D. The CDR3 runs 14 residues. V was clipped by 5 bases and J by 2 bases, with 13 bases between them. Germline V gene sequence: CDR1 SGHRS, CDR2 YFSETQ. The CDR3 region is CASSPSTGNYGYTF. The DNA of the CDR3 is TGCGCCAGCAGTCCCTCCACGGGAAACTATGGCTACACCTTC.

The chain combines TRBV20-1 with TRBJ1-1, with D perhaps TRBD1 (5 bases). The CDR3 has 14 residues. Germline V CDR1 and CDR2: DFQATT, SNEGSKA (reference sequence). V lost 3 bases and J 6 bases, leaving 17 bases between the germline ends. CDR3 residues: CSASRASVGAEAFF. CDR3 in DNA: TGCAGTGCTAGTCGGGCCTCGGTAGGGGCTGAAGCTTTCTTT.

This clonotype was detected many times. The chain uses TRBV2 and TRBJ2-2, with 9 bases aligning to TRBD1. Germline CDR1 reads SNHLY; CDR2 reads FYNNEI. CDR3 length: 15 residues. The ends lost 4 bases at V and 2 bases at J; junction bases unmatched: 2. DNA for the CDR3: TGTGCCAGCAGTGCACAGGGGGCCAACACCGGGGAGCTGTTTTTT. It encodes CASSAQGANTGELFF.

This clonotype was observed many times. This chain connects TRBV4-2 to TRBJ2-7; D may be TRBD2 (5 bases). V lost 4 bases and J 2 bases, leaving 15 bases between the germline ends. This CDR3 contains 15 residues. The germline V gene encodes CDR1 LGHNA and CDR2 YNFKEQ. Written as DNA, the CDR3 is TGTGCCAGCAGCCTAACCCCCAGGACTCCCTACGAGCAGTACTTC. Translation gives CASSLTPRTPYEQYF.